This TCR beta chain was documented in a study of blood T cell repertoires in COVID-19. Study background: Specimens from acute and convalescent COVID-19 originated in the United States, Italy and Spain.

CDR3 length: 18 residues. V trimming: 5 bases; J trimming: 8 bases; junction bases outside the gene matches: 14. The germline V gene encodes CDR1 SGHTA and CDR2 FQGNSA. Sequencing used immunoSEQ multiplex PCR; TCRdb keeps in-frame clones, though not all of them. This sample has roughly 4,900 clones; almost 75% occur once, and the top ten carry roughly a third. This rearrangement joins TRBV7-2 to TRBJ2-4; TRBD2 matches 14 bases. Sequenced: peripheral blood. The sequence derives from a human donor in a cohort sampled during active COVID-19. The CDR3 loop reads CASSDGLAGGLFEHIQYF. The CDR3 region has the DNA TGTGCCAGCAGCGACGGACTAGCGGGGGGCCTTTTCGAACACATTCAGTACTTC.